One sample yielded the 29 T cell receptor beta chains listed below, sequenced in a study of shared clonotypes between healthy human individuals. The protocol was immunoSEQ multiplex PCR, while the TCRdb copy is restricted to in-frame clones and leaves out a portion. The sample lists around 550,000 clones, 96% seen once, with approximately 0.06% in the top ten. The specimen sequenced was naive CD4+ T cells sorted from blood. Subset indicated: CD45RA+ positively selected. Receptors were obtained from a woman in her 30s in good health.

The V call is TRBV5-6, the J call TRBJ2-3, with 11 positions matching TRBD2. V was clipped by 4 bases and J by 3 bases; unmatched bases: 13. Looked up from germline, CDR1 is SGHDT and CDR2 is YYEEEE. The CDR3 has 18 amino acids. The CDR3 DNA sequence: TGTGCCAGCAGCCTAAAGATTATAGCGGGAGGGAATACAGATACGCAGTATTTT. Translated, it gives CASSLKIIAGGNTDTQYF.

This clone was seen once. The genes are TRBV14 and TRBJ1-3, with no clear D. The germline V and J ends were trimmed by 1 base and 6 bases, with 13 bases remaining between them. Germline values: CDR1 SGHDN, CDR2 FVKESK. The CDR3 is made up of 15 amino acids. The CDR3 nucleotides are TGTGCCAGCAGCCAAGTTTTCAGAAGAACAAACACCATATATTTT. Its translation is CASSQVFRRTNTIYF.

The chain recombines TRBV7-2 with TRBJ2-2; no clear D gene. V lost 5 bases and J lost 6, with 13 bases in between. Germline V gene data show CDR1 as SGHTA and CDR2 as FQGNSA. The CDR3 is 14 residues long. CDR3 DNA: TGTGCCAGCAGCCTTAGTCTAGGGTCCGGGGAGCTGTTTTTT. The encoded protein is CASSLSLGSGELFF.

The J gene is TRBJ2-1, the V gene TRBV19; tentatively, D is TRBD2 (6 bases). Trimming took 1 base from V and 15 from J, leaving 22 bases between them. This CDR3 region has 15 residues. Germline V gene data show CDR1 as LNHDA and CDR2 as SQIVND (reference sequence). As DNA, the CDR3 is TGTGCCAGTAGTATAGCCTCGGGCCTAGCGCCGATCCCGTTCTTC. It yields the protein CASSIASGLAPIPFF.

The genes are TRBV4-1 and TRBJ2-1, with 9 bases identical to TRBD2. V was pared by 1 base and J by 4 bases, with 2 bases of the junction left unmatched. This CDR3 region has 15 residues. From germline, CDR1 is MGHRA and CDR2 YSYEKL. The CDR3 region has the DNA TGCGCCAGCAGCCAAGTCCTAGCGGGATACAATGAGCAGTTCTTC. Translation: CASSQVLAGYNEQFF.

This chain uses TRBV2 with TRBJ2-3; 12 bases line up with TRBD2. Trimming took 6 bases from V and 3 from J; bases not matched to a gene: 1. The CDR3 covers 14 residues. The germline V gene has CDR1 SNHLY and CDR2 FYNNEI. In DNA, the CDR3 is TGTGCCAGCAGGGGGACTAGCGGGACAGATACGCAGTATTTT. It yields the protein CASRGTSGTDTQYF. The variable domain in full, completed from reference TRBV2 and TRBJ2-3, reads EPEVTQTPSHQVTQMGQEVILRCVPISNHLYFYWYRQILGQKVEFLVSFYNNEISEKSEIFDDQFSVERPDGSNFTLKIRSTKLEDSAMYFCASRGTSGTDTQYFGPGTRLTVL.

This rearrangement joins TRBV9 to TRBJ1-3, with D perhaps TRBD1 (6 bases). V shed 0 bases and J shed 3 bases, with 13 bases lying between them. The CDR3 is 16 residues long. Germline loops: CDR1 SGDLS, CDR2 YYNGEE. This CDR3 reads CASSVGVGGFGNTIYF. CDR3 in DNA: TGTGCCAGCAGCGTAGGGGTAGGGGGGTTTGGAAACACCATATATTTT.

The rearrangement joins TRBV28 to TRBJ2-7; the D call may be TRBD1 or TRBD2 (5 bases each). CDR3 length: 16 amino acids. V lost 4 bases and J lost 3, with 19 bases in between. Germline V gives CDR1 MDHEN, CDR2 SYDVKM. The CDR3: CASSSAQAASSYEQYF. The CDR3 bases are TGTGCCAGCAGTTCAGCACAGGCGGCTAGCAGCTACGAGCAGTACTTC.

This chain connects TRBV27 to TRBJ2-3, with 9 bases matching TRBD1. The CDR3 runs to 14 residues. V was pared by 5 bases and J by 3 bases, with 3 bases of the junction left unmatched. Germline V CDR1 and CDR2: MNHEY, SMNVEV (reference sequence). CDR3 nucleotide sequence: TGTGCCAGCAGTCAAGGACAGGGGACAGATACGCAGTATTTT. Translation gives CASSQGQGTDTQYF.

About this clone itself: Other DNA sequences in the same sample also yield this CDR3. The chain carries TRBV19 and TRBJ2-3; D is possibly TRBD1 (5 bases). V lost 1 base and J lost 6, with 11 bases in between. CDR3 length: 14 residues. Germline V gene data show CDR1 as LNHDA and CDR2 as SQIVND (reference sequence). The CDR3, as DNA: TGTGCCAGTAGTATAGGGGGCCGGGCGGATACGCAGTATTTT. Translated: CASSIGGRADTQYF.

This chain links TRBV9 with TRBJ2-1; 12 positions match TRBD2. The V segment lost 0 bases and the J segment 10 bases; nucleotides outside the gene matches: 2. The CDR3 consists of 14 residues. The germline gives CDR1 SGDLS, CDR2 YYNGEE. In nucleotides, the CDR3 is TGTGCCAGCAGCGTAGACGGGACTAGCGGGGAGCAGTTCTTC. It encodes CASSVDGTSGEQFF.

A single count supports this clone. This chain links TRBV5-4 with TRBJ2-5, with TRBD2 as a possible D gene (7 bases). The DNA end is more similar to TRBJ2-7, so the J call may be wrong. Germline V lookup: CDR1 SGHNT, CDR2 YYREEE (reference sequence). There are 14 residues in the CDR3. The CDR3 sequence is CASSLVRGAGEQYF. Here the CDR3 DNA reads TGTGCCAGCAGCTTGGTTCGGGGGGCGGGCGAGCAGTACTTC.

J is TRBJ1-4 and V is TRBV30, with 8 nucleotides matching TRBD1. The germline V gene has CDR1 GTSNPN and CDR2 SVGIG (reference sequence). V lost 3 bases to trimming and J lost 8 bases; unmatched junction nucleotides: 8. CDR3 length equals 14 residues. The CDR3 DNA is TGTGCCTGGAGCAGGGGGCAGGGAGGCGAAAAACTGTTTTTT. This encodes CAWSRGQGGEKLFF.

The chain joins TRBV27 to TRBJ2-7; TRBD2 matches at 12 bases. Germline V lookup: CDR1 MNHEY, CDR2 SMNVEV (reference sequence). The CDR3 extends over 17 amino acids. Germline trimming cut 1 base from V and 6 bases from J; bases unmatched to any gene: 10. CDR3 in DNA: TGTGCCAGCAGTTTATTGTCTCGGACTAGCGGGATTGGCGAGCAGTACTTC. Protein sequence: CASSLLSRTSGIGEQYF.

V gene TRBV5-4 combines with J gene TRBJ2-4; 9 bases are a match to TRBD1. Per germline, CDR1 SGHNT and CDR2 YYREEE (reference sequence). V lost 1 base and J lost 6; bases outside the gene matches: 5. The length of the CDR3 is 15 residues. CDR3 region: CASSLQGTGRNIQYF. CDR3 sequence (DNA): TGTGCCAGCAGCTTGCAAGGGACAGGGCGAAACATTCAGTACTTC.

This rearrangement joins TRBV6-6 to TRBJ2-1, with D perhaps matching TRBD1 (6 bases). This CDR3 spans 15 amino acids. Trimming removed 5 bases at V and 0 bases at J, with 11 bases between. The germline CDR1 and CDR2 sequences are MNHNY and SVGAGI (reference sequence). CDR3 region: CASSRQEPSYNEQFF. Here the CDR3 DNA reads TGTGCCAGCAGTCGACAGGAACCCTCCTACAATGAGCAGTTCTTC.

With regard to this clone: The same CDR3 can be traced to other DNA sequences in this sample. This rearrangement joins TRBV9 to TRBJ2-7; 9 bases are shared with TRBD1. The CDR3 is made up of 15 amino acids. V was pared by 3 bases and J by 0 bases, with 4 bases of the junction left unmatched. Germline CDR1 and CDR2: SGDLS and YYNGEE. CDR3: CASSAGQGSSYEQYF. CDR3 in DNA: TGTGCCAGCAGCGCCGGACAGGGGAGCTCCTACGAGCAGTACTTC.

The rearrangement joins TRBV5-1 to TRBJ2-5, with 12 positions matching TRBD2. V trimming: 4 bases; J trimming: 4 bases; junction bases outside the gene matches: 14. Germline loops: CDR1 SGHRS, CDR2 YFSETQ. This CDR3 has 18 amino acids. DNA for the CDR3: TGCGCCAGCAGCCGCTCGGCTAGCGGGAGGGTAGGGGGAGAGACCCAGTACTTC. This codes for CASSRSASGRVGGETQYF.

V usage is TRBV7-8 and J usage is TRBJ2-1, with 7 bases fitting TRBD1. V lost 5 bases to trimming and J lost 6 bases; unmatched junction nucleotides: 1. The CDR3 has 12 residues. Germline loops: CDR1 SGHVS, CDR2 FQNEAQ. Written as DNA, the CDR3 is TGTGCCAGCAGCCGGGACAGCAATGAGCAGTTCTTC. It is translated as CASSRDSNEQFF.

This clone was seen a single time. Other nucleotide sequences from this sample produce the same CDR3. The gene calls are TRBV6-5 and TRBJ2-7; perhaps D is TRBD1 or TRBD2 (5 bases each). In germline, CDR1 is MNHEY, CDR2 SVGAGI. The germline V and J ends were trimmed by 8 bases and 0 bases, with 5 bases remaining between them. The CDR3 has 11 residues. This chain's CDR3 is CASGGSYEQYF. The CDR3 DNA reads TGTGCCAGCGGGGGCTCCTACGAGCAGTACTTC.

The chain employs TRBV18 and TRBJ1-1; TRBD1 agrees at 11 bases. The CDR3 sequence is 16 residues long. V dropped 4 bases and J dropped 7; count of bases not matched to a gene: 11. CDR1 and CDR2 from the germline V gene are KGHSH and LQKENI. In nucleotides, the CDR3 is TGTGCCAGCTCACGGAACGAAGGGACAGGGGGGAATGAAGCTTTCTTT. Translated: CASSRNEGTGGNEAFF.

The J gene is TRBJ2-4, the V gene TRBV28; D remains ambiguous. The CDR3 loop spans 14 amino acids. Germline CDR1 MDHEN, CDR2 SYDVKM. V was clipped by 1 base and J by 1 base, with 5 bases between them. CDR3 DNA sequence: TGTGCCAGCAGTTTATTGGGGGCCAAAAACATTCAGTACTTC. The encoded protein is CASSLLGAKNIQYF.

This chain's CDR3 is CSAISFGYTF. Written as DNA, the CDR3 is TGCAGTGCTATCTCCTTTGGCTACACCTTC. This chain links TRBV20-1 with TRBJ1-2; D unresolved. Germline V gene lookup returns CDR1 DFQATT and CDR2 SNEGSKA (reference sequence). V was clipped by 4 bases and J by 7 bases, with 7 bases between them. This CDR3 contains 10 residues.

The genes are TRBV2 and TRBJ2-7, with TRBD1 identical over 7 bases. Germline CDR1 and CDR2: SNHLY and FYNNEI. The CDR3 has 14 residues. Losses at the gene ends were 8 bases for V and 5 bases for J; bases not matched to a gene: 12. CDR3 coding DNA: TGTGCCAGCCGGATGACAGGGCTAATAAACGAGCAGTACTTC. It translates to CASRMTGLINEQYF.

J is TRBJ2-3 and V is TRBV7-8; no clear D. The CDR3 runs to 16 residues. The ends were cut back, 2 bases at V and 3 bases at J, with 15 bases in the middle. Germline values: CDR1 SGHVS, CDR2 FQNEAQ. The CDR3 sequence is CASSLTRPPVTDTQYF. The CDR3 bases are TGTGCCAGCAGCTTAACTCGTCCCCCCGTAACAGATACGCAGTATTTT. The full variable domain, completed using reference TRBV7-8 and TRBJ2-3, is GAGVSQSPRYKVAKRGQDVALRCDPISGHVSLFWYQQALGQGPEFLTYFQNEAQLDKSGLPSDRFFAERPEGSVSTLKIQRTQQEDSAVYLCASSLTRPPVTDTQYFGPGTRLTVL.

The chain recombines TRBV19 with TRBJ2-1; 14 nucleotides line up with TRBD2. The CDR3 is 18 amino acids. Germline CDR1 reads LNHDA; CDR2 reads SQIVND (reference sequence). V lost 7 bases and J lost 0; bases outside the gene matches: 8. CDR3 nucleotide sequence: TGTGCCAGTACCTGGACTAGCGGGAGGTTTAGCTCCTACAATGAGCAGTTCTTC. Its translation is CASTWTSGRFSSYNEQFF.

The chain has TRBV5-1 and TRBJ1-3, with D uncertain. Trimming cost V 4 bases and J 6 bases, with 14 bases left between them. Germline CDR1 SGHRS, CDR2 YFSETQ. CDR3 length equals 14 residues. The CDR3 is CASSLGNEANTIYF. CDR3 coding DNA: TGCGCCAGCAGCCTAGGAAATGAGGCAAACACCATATATTTT.

This clone appeared once. The chain employs TRBV4-1 and TRBJ1-3; tentatively, D is TRBD1 (5 bases). The CDR3 has 15 residues. V lost 1 base, J lost 1 base, and 8 bases lay in between. The germline CDR1 and CDR2 sequences are MGHRA and YSYEKL. The CDR3 coding sequence is TGCGCCAGCAGCCAAGCGGGGCTATCTGGAAACACCATATATTTT. This sequence encodes CASSQAGLSGNTIYF.

The chain has TRBV5-1 and TRBJ2-5; D tentatively fits TRBD1 or TRBD2 (5 bases each). The CDR3 contains 13 residues. V was shortened by 7 bases and J by 7 bases, with 17 bases between the two germline ends. Germline V CDR1 and CDR2: SGHRS, YFSETQ. The CDR3 is CASGDGPQGTQYF. CDR3 nucleotide sequence: TGCGCCAGCGGGGACGGACCCCAGGGGACCCAGTACTTC.